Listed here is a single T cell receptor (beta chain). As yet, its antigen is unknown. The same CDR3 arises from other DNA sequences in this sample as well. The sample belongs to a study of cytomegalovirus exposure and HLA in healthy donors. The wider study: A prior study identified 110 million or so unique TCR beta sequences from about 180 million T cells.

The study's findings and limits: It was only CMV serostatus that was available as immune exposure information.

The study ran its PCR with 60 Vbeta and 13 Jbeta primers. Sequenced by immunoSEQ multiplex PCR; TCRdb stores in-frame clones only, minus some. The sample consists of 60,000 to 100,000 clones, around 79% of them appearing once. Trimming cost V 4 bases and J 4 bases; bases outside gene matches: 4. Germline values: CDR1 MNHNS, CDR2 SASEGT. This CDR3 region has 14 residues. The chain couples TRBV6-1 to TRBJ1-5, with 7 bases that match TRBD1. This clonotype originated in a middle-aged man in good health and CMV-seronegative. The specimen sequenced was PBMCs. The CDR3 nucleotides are TGTGCCAGCAGTGGGACAGGATTAAATCAGCCCCAGCATTTT. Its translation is CASSGTGLNQPQHF.